Included here is one T cell receptor beta chain sequence, with context. Its antigen remains unknown. CDR1 LNHDA and CDR2 SQIVND come from the germline V gene (reference sequence). The CDR3 has 15 residues. Trimming took 4 bases from V and 3 from J, leaving 12 bases between them. This record belongs to a study of T cell responses to AZD1222 COVID-19 vaccine. Study-wide results and limits: Females outnumbered males among donors, who were mostly white British; clonal diversity was possibly underestimated.

Some clones are missing from TCRdb's copy, which holds only in-frame ones; the method was immunoSEQ multiplex PCR. The repertoire holds roughly 93,000 clones, with around nine tenths as singletons. The sample consisted of peripheral blood, taken on day 0 of MenACWY control vaccination. This TCR was sampled from an adult in good health. The rearrangement uses TRBV19 and TRBJ2-2, with D unclear. The CDR3 sequence: CASSTWRNHTGELFF. The CDR3 DNA reads TGTGCCAGTAGTACGTGGCGGAACCACACCGGGGAGCTGTTTTTT.